This TCR beta chain comes out of a study of blood T cells in healthy people across ages. The CDR3 loop spans 13 amino acids. With 0 bases removed from V and 10 bases from J, the gap between germline ends came to 10 bases. From germline, CDR1 is SGHDN and CDR2 FVKESK. This clonotype showed up just a few times. PCR was performed a second time for about 6 to 12 cycles using a sample-barcoded 5' primer and a J-beta primer mix. MiXCR, applied by TCRdb to the 5' RACE reads, yields one record per CDR3 protein. The table includes about 720,000 distinct CDR3 sequences, about a fifth detected once. The TCR was taken from a man between 65 and 85 years old in good health. The V gene is TRBV14, the J gene TRBJ2-1; D remains ambiguous. The sequenced sample consisted of blood. The CDR3 region is CASSQDHKGEQFF. The DNA for the CDR3 is TGTGCCAGCAGCCAAGATCATAAGGGAGAGCAGTTCTTC.